The source of this T cell receptor (beta chain) is a study of breast tumors, draining lymph nodes, adjacent tissues. Study observations and caveats: Tumor and nontumor repertoires were significantly more similar in luminal-like than in basal-like breast cancer. Data only fit, rather than demonstrated, lymph node origin of most tumor T cells. Tumor TCR diversity was below lymph nodes but above nontumor tissue.

The CDR3 is made up of 16 amino acids. The V gene end was trimmed by 3 bases and the J gene end by 2 bases; junction bases not matched to a gene: 8. Germline lookup yields CDR1 SGHRS and CDR2 YFSETQ. Concerning this clonotype itself: Antigen: not known.

TCRdb used MiXCR to reprocess the multiplex PCR reads, holding one entry per CDR3 protein. The repertoire includes tens of thousands of distinct CDR3 sequences, 42% of them detected once, and roughly a tenth sits in the top ten. V and J are TRBV5-1 and TRBJ2-5, with 9 bases that match TRBD2. This TCR was sampled from a female donor with breast cancer. Some clones in this sample may be carry-over from other donors' samples. The sample was breast tumor tissue. The CDR3 sequence: CASSSSTSGIQETQYF. CDR3 nucleotide sequence: TGCGCCAGCAGCTCCTCGACTAGCGGCATTCAAGAGACCCAGTACTTC.